Shown below are 24 T cell receptor beta chains from a single sample sequenced in a study of blood T cell repertoires in COVID-19. Profiled with immunoSEQ multiplex PCR; TCRdb holds only in-frame clones, not every one. The table shows under 200,000 clones, with roughly 85% occurring only once. Sequencing was carried out using peripheral blood. The receptors were gathered from a woman between 45 and 60 years old with COVID-19, enrolled during active disease.

The chain joins TRBV6-5 to TRBJ1-4; 9 bases map to TRBD1. CDR3 size: 15 residues. The junction had 10 bases not matched to a gene; V was cut back by 10 bases and J by 4 bases. Germline CDR1 is MNHEY and CDR2 is SVGAGI. CDR3 sequence: CATSSETGGNEKLFF. The CDR3 DNA sequence: TGTGCCACGTCCTCTGAGACAGGGGGTAATGAAAAACTGTTTTTT.

This clone turned up a few times. The CDR3 DNA follows: TGTGCCAGCAGTTCTGGACAGGGGGGTCAGCCCCAGCATTTT. Translating it yields CASSSGQGGQPQHF. This rearrangement joins TRBV6-5 to TRBJ1-5, with 10 bases lining up with TRBD1. J gave up 6 bases and V 4 bases, and 3 bases lay outside the gene matches. This CDR3 has 14 amino acids. Germline CDR1 and CDR2: MNHEY and SVGAGI.

This chain joins TRBV6-6 and TRBJ2-5; D unclear. The V gene's germline CDR1 is MNHNY and CDR2 SVGAGI (reference sequence). This CDR3 has 14 residues. Trimming cost V 5 bases and J 5 bases, with 15 bases left between them. CDR3 region: CASSTATLPETQYF. DNA for the CDR3: TGTGCCAGCAGTACAGCCACGCTTCCGGAGACCCAGTACTTC.

The V and J genes are TRBV3-1 (or the pseudogene TRBV3-2) and TRBJ1-4, with D possibly TRBD1 on 5 matching bases. The CDR3 totals 13 residues. V lost 3 bases and J 8 bases, leaving 10 bases between the germline ends. The germline gives CDR1 LGHDT, CDR2 YNNKEL (reference sequence). CDR3 DNA: TGTGCCAGCAGCCATGGGGGGAAGGAAAAACTGTTTTTT. Amino acid sequence: CASSHGGKEKLFF.

A word on this clone: No DNA is shown, since the ends of the CDR3 on it are uncertain; the CDR3 is the one TCRdb lists. V and J are TRBV6-5 and TRBJ1-2; the table's D gene call, TRBD1, was not cross checked with the DNA. Germline V CDR1 and CDR2: MNHEY, SVGAGI. Ends included, the CDR3 has 14 residues. The CDR3 reads CASILDRGREGYTF.

The chain links TRBV3-1 (or the pseudogene TRBV3-2) to TRBJ2-5; TRBD1 is a possible D gene (5 bases). Trimming pared 4 bases from V and 9 bases from J, leaving 12 bases between. The CDR3 totals 12 residues. CDR1 is LGHDT, CDR2 YNNKEL, per germline (reference sequence). CDR3 nucleotides: TGTGCCAGCAGCCTCGAATCCAGGGCCCAGTACTTC. It specifies CASSLESRAQYF.

This sequence joins TRBV7-6 and TRBJ2-5; TRBD1 matches 9 bases. Germline V gene sequence: CDR1 SGHVS, CDR2 FNYEAQ. The length of the CDR3 is 15 residues. The ends lost 3 bases at V and 5 bases at J; junction bases unmatched: 7. The DNA for the CDR3 is TGTGCCAGCAGCTTCCGGGACAGGGTAAGCGAGACCCAGTACTTC. It yields the protein CASSFRDRVSETQYF.

This sequence joins TRBV7-9 and TRBJ1-3; TRBD1 is a possible D gene (6 bases). Trimming took 3 bases from V and 2 from J, leaving 8 bases between them. CDR3 size: 14 residues. The germline gives CDR1 SEHNR, CDR2 FQNEAQ (reference sequence). CDR3: CASSFRTAGNTIYF. CDR3 DNA sequence: TGTGCCAGCAGCTTTAGGACAGCTGGAAACACCATATATTTT.

This clone has just one count. The V call is TRBV14, the J call TRBJ1-3, with TRBD1 as a possible D gene (5 bases). CDR1 and CDR2 from the germline V gene are SGHDN and FVKESK. The CDR3 loop spans 15 amino acids. Trimming pared 4 bases from V and 3 bases from J, leaving 13 bases between. CDR3 region: CASSRWTQGGNTIYF. In nucleotides, the CDR3 is TGTGCCAGCAGCCGCTGGACCCAGGGTGGAAACACCATATATTTT. The whole variable domain, remainder taken from reference TRBV14 and TRBJ1-3, is EAGVTQFPSHSVIEKGQTVTLRCDPISGHDNLYWYRRVMGKEIKFLLHFVKESKQDESGMPNNRFLAERTGGTYSTLKVQPAELEDSGVYFCASSRWTQGGNTIYFGEGSWLTVV.

This rearrangement joins TRBV30 to TRBJ1-2; no firm D call. There are 15 residues in the CDR3. The germline V and J ends were trimmed by 0 bases and 8 bases, with 19 bases remaining between them. Germline CDR1 GTSNPN, CDR2 SVGIG (reference sequence). The CDR3 spells CAWSVSGIGQAGYTF. CDR3 nucleotide sequence: TGTGCCTGGAGTGTAAGCGGGATCGGGCAAGCAGGCTACACCTTC.

This sequence joins TRBV24-1 and TRBJ2-2; possible D gene TRBD1, 5 bases. Per the germline V gene, CDR1 is KGHDR and CDR2 is SFDVKD. Trimming removed 3 bases from V and 4 bases from J, with 11 bases in between. The CDR3 contains 15 residues. The CDR3 DNA reads as TGTGCCACCAGTGATCCGACAGCCACCACCGGGGAGCTGTTTTTT. This codes for CATSDPTATTGELFF.

The CDR3 protein is CASSLEDGEKLFF. Written as DNA, the CDR3 is TGTGCCAGCAGCCTGGAGGATGGGGAAAAACTGTTTTTT. The V and J genes are TRBV3-1 (or the pseudogene TRBV3-2) and TRBJ1-4, with D unclear. Germline CDR1 is LGHDT and CDR2 is YNNKEL (reference sequence). The V end was cut by 4 bases, the J end by 8 bases, with 11 bases between. This CDR3 contains 13 residues.

The V gene is TRBV12-5, the J gene TRBJ2-1; possibly TRBD1 for D (6 bases). V lost 2 bases and J lost 8, with 13 bases in between. Germline V gene sequence: CDR1 LGHNT, CDR2 FRNRAP. CDR3 size: 14 residues. CDR3 DNA: TGTGCTAGTGGTTTGCCGCGGACAGTGGATGAGCAGTTCTTC. Encoded protein: CASGLPRTVDEQFF.

This rearrangement joins TRBV19 to TRBJ1-1; D is possibly TRBD1 (5 bases). CDR1 and CDR2 (germline): LNHDA, SQIVND (reference sequence). V lost 3 bases and J lost 4, with 18 bases in between. The CDR3 is 16 amino acids. The CDR3 loop reads CASSMERGLSGTEAFF. In DNA form, the CDR3 reads TGTGCCAGTAGTATGGAAAGGGGCCTCTCCGGCACTGAAGCTTTCTTT.

The chain joins TRBV29-1 to TRBJ1-4; 10 nucleotides line up with TRBD1. Germline assignment: CDR1 SQVTM and CDR2 ANQGSEA. Unmatched junction bases numbered 5, after V lost 3 bases and J lost 7 bases. The CDR3 is 14 amino acids. The CDR3 region has the DNA TGCAGCGTTGAGGGACAGGGGAACGGTGAAAAACTGTTTTTT. This gives the protein CSVEGQGNGEKLFF.

The V call is TRBV29-1, the J call TRBJ2-2, with TRBD1 as a possible D gene (5 bases). The CDR3 is 12 residues long. The ends were cut back, 4 bases at V and 5 bases at J, with 8 bases in the middle. From germline, CDR1 is SQVTM and CDR2 ANQGSEA. The CDR3 is CSVVRGTGELFF. CDR3 in DNA: TGCAGCGTTGTAAGGGGAACCGGGGAGCTGTTTTTT.

The CDR3 DNA sequence: TGCAGCGCTAGACTAGCGGGGGGCCTTCCGTACTTC. Translation: CSARLAGGLPYF. The chain recombines TRBV29-1 with TRBJ2-5, with TRBD2 identical over 13 bases. Germline CDR1 SQVTM, CDR2 ANQGSEA. The CDR3 extends over 12 amino acids. The ends lost 7 bases at V and 13 bases at J; junction bases unmatched: 9.

The chain carries TRBV6-5 and TRBJ1-5, with 7 bases aligning to TRBD1. Germline V lookup: CDR1 MNHEY, CDR2 SVGAGI. The CDR3 has 15 amino acids. V lost 6 bases to trimming and J lost 0 bases; unmatched junction nucleotides: 5. In DNA form, the CDR3 reads TGTGCCAGCAGGGCCGGGACAGATAGCAATCAGCCCCAGCATTTT. This gives the protein CASRAGTDSNQPQHF.

There are a few counts of this clone. The genes are TRBV5-1 and TRBJ1-1; D is uncertain. The ends were cut back, 0 bases at V and 4 bases at J, with 4 bases in the middle. The CDR3 sequence is 12 residues long. Germline CDR1 is SGHRS and CDR2 is YFSETQ. The DNA of the CDR3 is TGCGCCAGCAGCTTGGACGGCACTGAAGCTTTCTTT. Its protein is CASSLDGTEAFF. Supplemented by reference TRBV5-1 and TRBJ1-1, the full variable domain reads KAGVTQTPRYLIKTRGQQVTLSCSPISGHRSVSWYQQTPGQGLQFLFEYFSETQRNKGNFPGRFSGRQFSNSRSEMNVSTLELGDSALYLCASSLDGTEAFFGQGTRLTVV.

The CDR3 spells CASSHGIGYEQFF. CDR3 nucleotide sequence: TGCGCCAGCAGCCATGGTATCGGTTATGAGCAGTTCTTC. J is TRBJ2-1 and V is TRBV4-3; D remains ambiguous. The ends were cut back, 3 bases at V and 8 bases at J, with 11 bases in the middle. CDR3 length: 13 amino acids. CDR1 LGHNA and CDR2 YSLEER come from the germline V gene.

The genes are TRBV5-8 and TRBJ1-4; maybe TRBD1 (6 bases). CDR3 length: 16 amino acids. The ends were cut back, 0 bases at V and 0 bases at J, with 9 bases in the middle. The germline CDR1 and CDR2 sequences are SGHTS and YDEGEE. The CDR3 loop reads CASSLGQETTNEKLFF. In DNA form, the CDR3 reads TGTGCCAGCAGCTTGGGACAGGAAACAACTAATGAAAAACTGTTTTTT.

This clone showed up just a few times. The rearrangement links TRBV5-4 to TRBJ2-3; 7 bases are shared with TRBD2. CDR1 and CDR2 (germline): SGHNT, YYREEE (reference sequence). The CDR3 is made up of 16 amino acids. The J segment lost 0 bases and the V segment lost 0 bases, leaving 4 bases of the junction unmatched. CDR3 residues: CASSLVLGGSTDTQYF. CDR3 in DNA: TGTGCCAGCAGCTTGGTCCTCGGGGGGAGCACAGATACGCAGTATTTT.

This chain joins TRBV2 and TRBJ2-2, with a weak D call TRBD1 (5 bases). Per the germline V gene, CDR1 is SNHLY and CDR2 is FYNNEI. Trimming took off 8 bases at V and 3 bases at J, with 13 bases between the two ends. This CDR3 spans 14 amino acids. This CDR3 is CASSPGPYTGELFF. The DNA of the CDR3 is TGTGCCAGCTCACCAGGGCCTTACACCGGGGAGCTGTTTTTT.

This chain joins TRBV2 and TRBJ2-3, with D unclear. The ends were cut back, 1 base at V and 5 bases at J, with 4 bases in the middle. CDR3 length: 12 amino acids. Germline V gene lookup returns CDR1 SNHLY and CDR2 FYNNEI. CDR3 protein: CASSEVIDTQYF. In DNA, the CDR3 is TGTGCCAGCAGTGAAGTAATAGATACGCAGTATTTT. The full variable domain, rest sourced from reference TRBV2 and TRBJ2-3, is EPEVTQTPSHQVTQMGQEVILRCVPISNHLYFYWYRQILGQKVEFLVSFYNNEISEKSEIFDDQFSVERPDGSNFTLKIRSTKLEDSAMYFCASSEVIDTQYFGPGTRLTVL.